This TCR beta chain emerged from a study of T cell repertoires in cytomegalovirus infection (dated by TCRdb to about 2019). Regarding the research as a whole: The HLA type of each donor mattered for the analysis, because public TCR beta signatures pointed to carriage of CMV infection along with the matching HLA type. Study-wide conclusions, independent of this receptor: In both this cohort and an independent approximately 370-donor cohort, the cumulative frequency of public TCR beta family members distinguished carriers of CMV infection plus the relevant HLA type. The ex vivo response was dominated by HLA-C-restricted CMV-specific TCR beta clonotypes, which also provided the single most frequent clonotype in two of eight donors.

Reads for this sample came from an Illumina HiSeq 1500. TCRdb's own reprocessing of the public reads used fastp at Q25 and MiXCR and kept productive beta chains. Rows with one shared CDR3 protein collapse into an entry with the most common genes and DNA. The sample table holds about 360,000 distinct CDR3 sequences, of which over 15% were seen once. The ten largest clonotypes hold roughly 9% of the sample. In the case of this clonotype: The target of this receptor is not known. The input lacks base qualities; no much larger clone sits a single base away.

The sequencing sample was made of PBMCs. The sequence was obtained from a human donor in good health (CMV status not recorded). Some clones in this sample may be carry-over from other donors' samples.

The base sequence is TGTGCCAGCAGTTACAAGGGGCCGGAATCGGGAAACATTCAGTACTTC. Its product reads: CASSYKGPESGNIQYF. This receptor chain uses TRBV6-5 and TRBJ2-4, and possibly TRBD1, on 5 matching bases. The CDR3, cysteine through phenylalanine, is 16 amino acids long. This entry keeps only the CDR3 DNA: 48 bases, framed from base 1. The germline V gene encodes CDR1 MNHEY and CDR2 SVGAGI. The V end loses 2 bases and the J end loses 6 bases, and a stretch of 17 bases separates them.